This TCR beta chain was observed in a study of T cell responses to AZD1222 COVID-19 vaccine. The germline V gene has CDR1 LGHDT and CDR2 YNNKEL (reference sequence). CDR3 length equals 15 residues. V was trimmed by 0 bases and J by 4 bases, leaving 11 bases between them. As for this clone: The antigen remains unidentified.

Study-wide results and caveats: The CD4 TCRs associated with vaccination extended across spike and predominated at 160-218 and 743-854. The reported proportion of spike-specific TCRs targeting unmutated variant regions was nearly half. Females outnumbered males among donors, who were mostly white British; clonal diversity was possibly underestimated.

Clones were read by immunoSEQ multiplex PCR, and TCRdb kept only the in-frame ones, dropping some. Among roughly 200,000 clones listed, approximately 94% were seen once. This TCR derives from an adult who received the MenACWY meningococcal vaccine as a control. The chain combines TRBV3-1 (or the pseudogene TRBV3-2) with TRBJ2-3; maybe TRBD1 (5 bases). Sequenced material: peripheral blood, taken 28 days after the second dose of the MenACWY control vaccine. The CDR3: CASSQDEGAADTQYF. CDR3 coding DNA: TGTGCCAGCAGCCAAGACGAAGGGGCGGCAGATACGCAGTATTTT.